The T cell receptor (beta chain) under discussion was sequenced for a study of blood T cell repertoires in COVID-19. Study information: Samples of COVID-19 (acute and convalescent) were obtained from the United States, Italy and Spain. Nucleic acid was either cDNA or gDNA, and it came from T cells, B-cell-depleted T cells, or PBMCs.

Under the authors' procedure: Reference gene primer amplification gave nucleated cell count estimates. The table came from immunoSEQ multiplex PCR; TCRdb's copy has only in-frame clones and leaves some out. Clonal size and the V and J genes are those of that table, whereas D and trimming came from the DNA. The sample lists approximately 400,000 clones; roughly nine tenths were seen once. Trimming took 9 bases from V and 1 from J, leaving 21 bases between them. The CDR3 is 16 residues long. The germline V gene encodes CDR1 LNHDA and CDR2 SQIVND (reference sequence). The TCR originated in a man in his forties or fifties with acute or convalescent COVID-19. V and J are TRBV19 and TRBJ1-1, with D possibly matching TRBD1 (6 bases). The material sequenced was peripheral blood. CDR3 DNA: TGTGCCAGCCTCCCCTGGACAGAGAATAAGAACACTGAAGCTTTCTTT. Translation gives CASLPWTENKNTEAFF. The entire variable domain, with the rest obtained from reference TRBV19 and TRBJ1-1, is as follows: DGGITQSPKYLFRKEGQNVTLSCEQNLNHDAMYWYRQDPGQGLRLIYYSQIVNDFQKGDIAEGYSVSREKKESFPLTVTSAQKNPTAFYLCASLPWTENKNTEAFFGQGTRLTVV.